A single sample gave rise to the 20 T cell receptor beta chains below, sequenced in a study of T cells after yellow fever vaccination (dated by TCRdb to the late 2010s). The label giving this sample's treatment or condition can be read as: live attenuated yellow fever vaccine strain. Receptor libraries were prepared by 5' RACE. The reads were generated on an Illumina NovaSeq 6000. TCRdb reanalyzed the raw reads on its own, using fastp at Q25 for trimming and MiXCR for clone calling, and kept in-frame beta chains. Every CDR3 protein is listed once, alongside the most common genes and DNA of its rows. The sample table holds about 430,000 distinct CDR3 sequences, of which around 20% were seen once. 15% to 20% of the sample goes to the ten largest clones. The starting material was PBMCs, obtained before the yellow fever booster vaccination. The receptors were sampled from a man aged 18 to 29 who received the YFV17D yellow fever vaccine.

This clonotype was counted only a few times. The chain recombines TRBV4-1 with TRBJ1-5; D is unclear. Germline loops: CDR1 MGHRA, CDR2 YSYEKL. Trimming cost V 1 base and J 0 bases, with 4 bases left between them. The CDR3 is 14 amino acids. CDR3 residues: CASSQGGSNQPQHF. CDR3 bases: TGCGCCAGCAGCCAAGGCGGTAGCAATCAGCCCCAGCATTTT.

The CDR3 DNA reads as TGCGCCAGCAGAATGGGGCACCCCAACCAAGAGACCCAGTACTTC. Translation: CASRMGHPNQETQYF. V is TRBV5-1 and J is TRBJ2-5; D possibly corresponds to TRBD1 (5 bases). CDR1 is SGHRS, CDR2 YFSETQ, per germline. The V and J ends lost 5 bases and 0 bases respectively, with 14 bases between them. This CDR3 comprises 15 residues.

The rearrangement links TRBV27 to TRBJ2-7, with TRBD2 matching 7 bases. This CDR3 region has 15 residues. Germline V CDR1 and CDR2: MNHEY, SMNVEV (reference sequence). V was pared by 4 bases and J by 3 bases, with 9 bases of the junction left unmatched. The CDR3 nucleotides are TGTGCCAGCAGTTCCCCTGGGGGGGGGTACTACGAGCAGTACTTC. Translated: CASSSPGGGYYEQYF.

This clonotype came up a few times. The chain is built from TRBV27 and TRBJ2-1; TRBD1 aligns across 10 bases. V lost 3 bases, J lost 6 bases, and 8 bases stayed unmatched. CDR1 is MNHEY and CDR2 is SMNVEV in the germline V gene (reference sequence). This CDR3 comprises 16 residues. CDR3 in DNA: TGTGCCAGCAGTTTTATATCGGGACAGGGGACCAATGAGCAGTTCTTC. Translation gives CASSFISGQGTNEQFF.

There are a few counts of this clonotype. This chain connects TRBV5-5 to TRBJ1-2; D not resolved. Germline CDR1 is SGHKS and CDR2 is YYEKEE (reference sequence). The CDR3 runs 15 residues. V lost 2 bases and J 2 bases, leaving 13 bases between the germline ends. Here the CDR3 DNA reads TGTGCCAGCAGCTTCCAAAGGAGCCCCAACTATGGCTACACCTTC. It codes for CASSFQRSPNYGYTF.

V and J are TRBV5-1 and TRBJ1-1, with a possible D match to TRBD1 (5 bases). The V gene lost 7 bases and the J gene lost 4 bases, with 20 bases spanning the gap. This CDR3 is 15 amino acids long. Germline V gene lookup returns CDR1 SGHRS and CDR2 YFSETQ. CDR3 region: CASADGAGGGTEAFF. The CDR3 DNA reads as TGCGCCAGCGCCGATGGCGCCGGGGGTGGCACTGAAGCTTTCTTT. The full variable domain, its missing parts supplied by reference TRBV5-1 and TRBJ1-1, is KAGVTQTPRYLIKTRGQQVTLSCSPISGHRSVSWYQQTPGQGLQFLFEYFSETQRNKGNFPGRFSGRQFSNSRSEMNVSTLELGDSALYLCASADGAGGGTEAFFGQGTRLTVV.

The rearrangement joins TRBV4-2 to TRBJ2-7, with 7 bases lining up with TRBD2. The V gene's germline CDR1 is LGHNA and CDR2 YNFKEQ. The CDR3 has 14 amino acids. J gave up 6 bases and V 2 bases, and 7 bases lay outside the gene matches. CDR3 nucleotides: TGTGCCAGCAGCCAACGAGCGGGGAACCCCGAGCAGTACTTC. This codes for CASSQRAGNPEQYF.

V gene TRBV14 combines with J gene TRBJ1-2; maybe TRBD1 (5 bases). The V and J ends lost 4 bases and 8 bases respectively, with 14 bases between them. There are 13 residues in the CDR3. CDR1 is SGHDN, CDR2 FVKESK, per germline. CDR3 region: CASSPLGARGYTF. The DNA for the CDR3 is TGTGCCAGCAGCCCCCTTGGGGCACGGGGCTACACCTTC.

The chain recombines TRBV4-1 with TRBJ1-6; weak D call: TRBD1 (5 bases). Germline-derived CDR1 and CDR2 are MGHRA and YSYEKL. V was trimmed by 0 bases and J by 8 bases, leaving 14 bases between them. This CDR3 comprises 16 residues. CDR3: CASSQDGDGGYSPLHF. The CDR3 bases are TGCGCCAGCAGCCAAGATGGGGACGGGGGGTATTCACCCCTCCACTTT.

The chain combines TRBV6-2 or TRBV6-3 with TRBJ2-7; 9 positions match TRBD1. Trimming took 6 bases from V and 3 from J; bases not matched to a gene: 15. Looked up from germline, CDR1 is MNHEY and CDR2 is SVGEGT. The CDR3 spans 17 residues. The CDR3 DNA is TGTGCCAGCAGACAACGAGACAGGGGGACCGATGGCTACGAGCAGTACGTC. Its translation: CASRQRDRGTDGYEQYV.

The table lists this clonotype with a few counts. V is TRBV20-1 and J is TRBJ1-5, with D hard to call. This CDR3 spans 14 amino acids. V shed 5 bases and J shed 0 bases, with 11 bases lying between them. The germline gives CDR1 DFQATT, CDR2 SNEGSKA (reference sequence). In nucleotides, the CDR3 is TGCAGTGCTCGACAAGTTGATAGCAATCAGCCCCAGCATTTT. Translation gives CSARQVDSNQPQHF.

The V call is TRBV6-5, the J call TRBJ2-6; D possibly corresponds to TRBD2 (5 bases). The CDR3 consists of 16 residues. V was trimmed by 6 bases and J by 2 bases, leaving 14 bases between them. Germline loops: CDR1 MNHEY, CDR2 SVGAGI. The CDR3 region has the DNA TGTGCCAGCAGGCCGGGATCATTCACTGGGGCCAACGTCCTGACTTTC. Translated, it gives CASRPGSFTGANVLTF.

This clonotype was seen a handful of times. The CDR3 reads CASSFLGPSSYEQYF. CDR3 coding DNA: TGCGCCAGCAGCTTCTTAGGTCCCAGCTCCTACGAGCAGTACTTC. This rearrangement joins TRBV5-1 to TRBJ2-7; no reliable D call. Germline V gives CDR1 SGHRS, CDR2 YFSETQ. V was shortened by 2 bases and J by 0 bases, with 12 bases between the two germline ends. The CDR3 spans 15 residues. The complete variable domain, with remaining parts taken from reference TRBV5-1 and TRBJ2-7, reads KAGVTQTPRYLIKTRGQQVTLSCSPISGHRSVSWYQQTPGQGLQFLFEYFSETQRNKGNFPGRFSGRQFSNSRSEMNVSTLELGDSALYLCASSFLGPSSYEQYFGPGTRLTVT.

This chain uses TRBV28 with TRBJ2-4, with D tentatively TRBD1 (5 bases). The germline V gene encodes CDR1 MDHEN and CDR2 SYDVKM. Trimming took 6 bases from V and 5 from J, leaving 17 bases between them. The CDR3 has 15 amino acids. The CDR3: CASRRRISGQNIQYF. The CDR3 coding sequence is TGTGCCAGCAGACGAAGGATCTCAGGGCAAAACATTCAGTACTTC.

The chain couples TRBV5-6 to TRBJ2-4; no clear D gene. V shed 0 bases and J shed 0 bases, with 7 bases lying between them. Per the germline V gene, CDR1 is SGHDT and CDR2 is YYEEEE. This CDR3 region has 15 residues. As DNA, the CDR3 is TGTGCCAGCAGCTTGGGCGCCCTAGCCAAAAACATTCAGTACTTC. Translation gives CASSLGALAKNIQYF.

This clonotype occurred a few times. V is TRBV20-1 and J is TRBJ1-2; possible D gene TRBD1, 6 bases. This CDR3 contains 14 residues. Germline V gene data show CDR1 as DFQATT and CDR2 as SNEGSKA (reference sequence). V shed 3 bases and J shed 1 base, with 12 bases lying between them. The CDR3 coding sequence is TGCAGTGCTAGTCATACGGGACATAACTATGGCTACACCTTC. Translating gives CSASHTGHNYGYTF.

This chain links TRBV12-3 or TRBV12-4 with TRBJ1-5; TRBD1 agrees at 7 bases. This CDR3 region has 15 residues. The V and J ends lost 6 bases and 7 bases, in that order; junction bases with no gene match: 12. This CDR3 is CASRPEGDRDQPQHF. Written as DNA, the CDR3 is TGTGCCAGCAGGCCCGAGGGGGACAGAGACCAGCCCCAGCATTTT.

This clonotype occurred a few times. The chain links TRBV3-1 to TRBJ1-6; no reliable D call. CDR1 and CDR2 from the germline V gene are LGHDT and YNNKEL (reference sequence). Trimming took off 0 bases at V and 9 bases at J, with 9 bases between the two ends. CDR3 size: 14 residues. The CDR3 nucleotides read TGTGCCAGCAGCCAAGAGTCTACCGGTTCACCCCTCCACTTT. This translates into CASSQESTGSPLHF. The full variable domain, in which reference TRBV3-1 and TRBJ1-6 provide the parts outside the CDR3, is DTAVSQTPKYLVTQMGNDKSIKCEQNLGHDTMYWYKQDSKKFLKIMFSYNNKELIINETVPNRFSPKSPDKAHLNLHINSLELGDSAVYFCASSQESTGSPLHFGNGTRLTVT.

The chain carries TRBV29-1 and TRBJ2-1; D tentatively fits TRBD1 or TRBD2 (5 bases each). V was trimmed by 7 bases and J by 6 bases, leaving 22 bases between them. The germline V gene encodes CDR1 SQVTM and CDR2 ANQGSEA. The CDR3 has 15 residues. CDR3 sequence: CSALPASFGGNEQFF. The DNA of the CDR3 is TGCAGCGCTCTTCCCGCGTCCTTTGGGGGCAATGAGCAGTTCTTC.

Notes on this clonotype: A read error is possible here, since a much larger clone lies one base away. The rearrangement uses TRBV5-5 and TRBJ1-2, with TRBD1 identical over 7 bases. From germline, CDR1 is SGHKS and CDR2 YYEKEE (reference sequence). The CDR3 length is 13 residues. The V gene end was trimmed by 5 bases and the J gene end by 2 bases; junction bases not matched to a gene: 3. The CDR3 DNA is TGTGCCAGCAGACCAGGGGGGAACTATGGCTACACCTTC. Protein sequence: CASRPGGNYGYTF.